This is a list of T cell receptor beta chains from one sample in a study of blood T cell repertoires in COVID-19. Sequencing used immunoSEQ multiplex PCR; TCRdb keeps in-frame clones, though not all of them. The sample carries around 270,000 clones, about 90% recorded once. Input material: PBMCs or T cells enriched from blood (not recorded which). Source of these receptors: a middle-aged woman who had been exposed to COVID-19. Both conserved end residues are part of each CDR3. A D gene is named only where the DNA matches it firmly. The size entry is marked missing in some rows and otherwise reads once, few, many or a size class.

j_gene	v_gene	abundance	d_gene	len	CDR3nt	CDR3aa
TRBJ2-2	TRBV27	-	-	14	TGTGCCAGCAGACGGGTCGCGAACACCGGGGAGCTGTTTTTT	CASRRVANTGELFF
TRBJ2-3	TRBV6-5	-	-	14	TGTGCCAGCAGTTACTCTCCCGAGGTAGATACGCAGTATTTT	CASSYSPEVDTQYF
TRBJ1-1	TRBV18	-	-	13	TGTGCCAGCTCAGTTGGGACTGGGACTGAAGCTTTCTTT	CASSVGTGTEAFF
TRBJ2-5	TRBV12-3/TRBV12-4	-	-	12	TGTGCCAGCAGTCCGGTAGTTGAGACCCAGTACTTC	CASSPVVETQYF
TRBJ2-1	TRBV5-4	-	-	13	TGTGCCAGCAGCTTTTTTCGTGGCTCTGAGCAGTTCTTC	CASSFFRGSEQFF
TRBJ1-2	TRBV7-9	few	-	12	TGTGCCAGCAGCTTAGCGCAGGGTGGCTACACCTTC	CASSLAQGGYTF
TRBJ1-3	TRBV6-1	-	TRBD1	16	TGTGCCAGCAGTGATGGATTGACAGGGGTAGTATCCACCATATATTTT	CASSDGLTGVVSTIYF
TRBJ1-4	TRBV3-1/TRBV3-2	-	TRBD1	15	TGTGCCAGCAGCCTGAGAGTGGGACAGGGTGAAAAACTGTTTTTT	CASSLRVGQGEKLFF
TRBJ2-3	TRBV28	once	-	16	TGTGCCAGCAGTTCGGCTAGCTCTACTAGCACAGATACGCAGTATTTT	CASSSASSTSTDTQYF
TRBJ2-3	TRBV15	-	-	16	TGTGCCACCAGCAGCTCGAGGAAAATTTCCACAGATACGCAGTATTTT	CATSSSRKISTDTQYF
TRBJ1-5	TRBV5-1	-	-	16	TGCGCCAGCAGCTTGGGCACAGGTGTTAGCAATCAGCCCCAGCATTTT	CASSLGTGVSNQPQHF
TRBJ1-1	TRBV28	-	-	11	TGTGCCAGCATTATGAACACTGAAGCTTTCTTT	CASIMNTEAFF
TRBJ1-1	TRBV28	-	TRBD1	12	TGTGCCAGTAACAGGGGTAACACTGAAGCTTTCTTT	CASNRGNTEAFF
TRBJ1-2	TRBV24-1	-	TRBD1	13	TGTGCCACCAGTGAGCCGACAGGGAGCGGCTACACCTTC	CATSEPTGSGYTF
TRBJ1-6	TRBV30	once	-	15	TGTGCCTGGGGGATATCCGGCTCCTATAATTCACCCCTCCACTTT	CAWGISGSYNSPLHF
TRBJ2-5	TRBV6-5	-	-	15	TGTGCCAGCACCGGTTGGGGGGGCCCCCAAGAGACCCAGTACTTC	CASTGWGGPQETQYF
TRBJ2-2	TRBV4-1	-	-	19	TGCGCCAGCAGCCAAGGGCCTTGGTTGCCAGGCGCGAACACCGGGGAGCTGTTTTTT	CASSQGPWLPGANTGELFF
TRBJ1-4	TRBV5-4	-	TRBD1	17	TGTGCCAGCAGCTTAACGGGACAGGGGGCTTTTAATGAAAAACTGTTTTTT	CASSLTGQGAFNEKLFF
TRBJ1-2	TRBV7-3	-	TRBD1	13	TGTGCCAGCAGTCAACAGGGGGCTGGTGGCTACACCTTC	CASSQQGAGGYTF
TRBJ1-5	TRBV19	-	TRBD1	17	TGTGCCAGTAGTATAGAATGGGCCAGGGGGATCAATCAGCCCCAGCATTTT	CASSIEWARGINQPQHF
TRBJ2-3	TRBV4-2	-	TRBD2	19	TGTGCCAGCAGCCAAGATGGGGCGGGGGGGAAGACTAGCACAGATACGCAGTATTTT	CASSQDGAGGKTSTDTQYF
TRBJ2-7	TRBV7-2	-	TRBD2	14	TGTGCCAGCACCCTCGGACTAGCGGCCTACGAGCAGTACTTC	CASTLGLAAYEQYF
TRBJ1-2	TRBV29-1	-	-	12	TGCAGCGTTGAAGGGGGGCGGAATGGCTACACCTTC	CSVEGGRNGYTF
TRBJ2-7	TRBV3-1/TRBV3-2	-	TRBD1	15	TGTGCCAGCAGCCCCCTCCTGACAGGGACCTACGAGCAGTACTTC	CASSPLLTGTYEQYF
TRBJ2-1	TRBV23-1	-	-	19	TGCGCCAGCAGTCAATTTGAAGGGTCCGGGACAACCTCCTACAATGAGCAGTTCTTC	CASSQFEGSGTTSYNEQFF
TRBJ1-3	TRBV7-8	-	-	15	TGTGCCAGCAGCTTCAAGGAGGGTCTTGGAAACACCATATATTTT	CASSFKEGLGNTIYF
TRBJ1-1	TRBV5-6	-	-	15	TGTGCCAGCAGCATGCGGGGGTTAGTGAACACTGAAGCTTTCTTT	CASSMRGLVNTEAFF
TRBJ1-2	TRBV28	-	-	13	TGTGCCAGCAGTTTTGGGCAGAACTATGGCTACACCTTC	CASSFGQNYGYTF
TRBJ1-6	TRBV13	-	-	15	TGTGCCAGCAGCCGCGGACAGATTTATAATTCACCCCTCCACTTT	CASSRGQIYNSPLHF
TRBJ2-1	TRBV24-1	-	TRBD1	14	TGTGCCACCAGTGATTCGGACAGGGACCATGAGCAGTTCTTC	CATSDSDRDHEQFF
TRBJ1-2	TRBV27	few	-	12	TGTGCCAGCGCCGTACGGGGGGGGCAATTCTCCTTC	CASAVRGGQFSF
TRBJ1-2	TRBV4-3	-	-	15	TGCGCCAGCAGCCAAGAGTGGCAGGGTAGGGTTGGCTACACCTTC	CASSQEWQGRVGYTF
TRBJ1-4	TRBV7-2	-	-	17	TGTGCCAGCAGCTTAGATGGGAGGAGCTTGGCTAATGAAAAACTGTTTTTT	CASSLDGRSLANEKLFF
TRBJ1-6	TRBV11-3	-	-	15	TGTGCCAGCACCCGGGGGGAGGGACATAATTCACCCCTCCACTTT	CASTRGEGHNSPLHF
TRBJ1-6	TRBV5-1	-	TRBD1	16	TGCGCCAGCAGCACGGACAGGCCCACCTATAATTCACCCCTCCACTTT	CASSTDRPTYNSPLHF
TRBJ2-5	TRBV9	once	-	13	TGTGCCAGCAGCGTCGGGGTACAAGAGACCCAGTACTTC	CASSVGVQETQYF
TRBJ1-6	TRBV30	-	-	11	-	CAWEVGRGTHF
TRBJ1-1	TRBV19	-	TRBD1	15	TGTGCCAGTAGGACAAATTGGGACAGGGACACTGAAGCTTTCTTT	CASRTNWDRDTEAFF
TRBJ2-3	TRBV7-3	-	TRBD2	15	TGTGCCAGCAGCTCGACTAGCGGAGGCACAGATACGCAGTATTTT	CASSSTSGGTDTQYF
TRBJ2-1	TRBV4-2	-	TRBD2	16	TGTGCCAGCAGCCAAATGACTAGCGGGGCGCGCAATGAGCAGTTCTTC	CASSQMTSGARNEQFF
TRBJ1-2	TRBV11-2	-	TRBD1	16	TGTGCCAGCAGCTTAGAATGGGGTGACAGGGTCTATGGCTACACCTTC	CASSLEWGDRVYGYTF
TRBJ2-2	TRBV6-5	few	-	14	TGTGCCAGCAGGGGGACTGTTAACACCGGGGAGCTGTTTTTT	CASRGTVNTGELFF
TRBJ2-5	TRBV7-6	once	-	12	TGTGCCAGCAGCTTGGGGGCGGAGACCCAGTACTTC	CASSLGAETQYF
TRBJ1-6	TRBV10-3	-	TRBD1	15	TGTGCCATCAGCGACAACAGGGGCGGTGATTCACCCCTCCACTTT	CAISDNRGGDSPLHF
TRBJ1-3	TRBV6-5	-	TRBD1	15	TGTGCCAGCAGTTTCGGACAGGACTTTGAGAACACCATATATTTT	CASSFGQDFENTIYF
TRBJ1-4	TRBV7-9	-	-	15	TGTGCCAGCAGCTCGCAGGGGCGTACTAATGAAAAACTGTTTTTT	CASSSQGRTNEKLFF
TRBJ2-1	TRBV10-3	-	-	14	TGTGCCATCAGTGTTGCGGTCTCCTACAATGAGCAGTTCTTC	CAISVAVSYNEQFF
TRBJ2-7	TRBV28	-	TRBD1	14	TGTGCCAGCAGACATTACAGGGGTTCCTACGAGCAGTACTTC	CASRHYRGSYEQYF
TRBJ1-5	TRBV4-2	few	-	15	TGTGCCAGCAGCCAAGATCTAGAGTACAATCAGCCCCAGCATTTT	CASSQDLEYNQPQHF
TRBJ1-2	TRBV30	-	-	13	TGTGCCTGGAGTGAAACAGGGTCGCATGGCTACACCTTC	CAWSETGSHGYTF
TRBJ1-1	TRBV28	-	-	15	TGTGCCAGCAGTTCCTTGTTCGGGGGGCCGTCTGAAGCTTTCTTT	CASSSLFGGPSEAFF
TRBJ1-3	TRBV9	once	-	14	TGTGCCAGCAGCGTAGTCAGCTCTGGAAACACCATATATTTT	CASSVVSSGNTIYF